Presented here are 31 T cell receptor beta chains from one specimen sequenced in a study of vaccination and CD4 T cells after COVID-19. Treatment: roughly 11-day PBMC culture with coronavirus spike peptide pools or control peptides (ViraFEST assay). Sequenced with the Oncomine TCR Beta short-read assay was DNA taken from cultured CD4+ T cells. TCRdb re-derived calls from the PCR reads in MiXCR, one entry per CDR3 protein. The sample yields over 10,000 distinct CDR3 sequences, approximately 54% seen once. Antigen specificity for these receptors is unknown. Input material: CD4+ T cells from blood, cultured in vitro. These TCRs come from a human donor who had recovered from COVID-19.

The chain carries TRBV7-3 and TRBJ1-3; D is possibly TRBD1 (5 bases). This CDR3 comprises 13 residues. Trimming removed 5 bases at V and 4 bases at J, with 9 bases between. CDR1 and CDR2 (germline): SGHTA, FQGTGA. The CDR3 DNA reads TGTGCCAGCAGCCCCCGGGGGGGAAACACCATATATTTT. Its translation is CASSPRGGNTIYF. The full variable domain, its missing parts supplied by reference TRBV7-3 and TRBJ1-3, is GAGVSQTPSNKVTEKGKYVELRCDPISGHTALYWYRQSLGQGPEFLIYFQGTGAADDSGLPNDRFFAVRPEGSVSTLKIQRTERGDSAVYLCASSPRGGNTIYFGEGSWLTVV.

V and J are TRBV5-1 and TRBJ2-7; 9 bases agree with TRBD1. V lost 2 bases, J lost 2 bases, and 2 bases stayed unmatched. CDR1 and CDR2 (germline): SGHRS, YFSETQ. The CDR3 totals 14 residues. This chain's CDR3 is CASSFGTGTYEQYF. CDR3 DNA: TGCGCCAGCAGCTTTGGGACAGGGACCTACGAGCAGTACTTC.

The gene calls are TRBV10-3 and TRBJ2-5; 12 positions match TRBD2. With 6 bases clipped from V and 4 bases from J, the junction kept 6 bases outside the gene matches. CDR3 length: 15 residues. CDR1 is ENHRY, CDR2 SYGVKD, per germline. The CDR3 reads CAIRGTSGLGETQYF. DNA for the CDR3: TGTGCCATCAGGGGGACTAGCGGGTTAGGAGAGACCCAGTACTTC.

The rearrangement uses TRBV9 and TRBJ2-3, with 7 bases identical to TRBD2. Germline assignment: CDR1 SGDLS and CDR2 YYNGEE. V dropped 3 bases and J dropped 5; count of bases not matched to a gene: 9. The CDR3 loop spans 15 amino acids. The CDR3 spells CASSAGEGLIDTQYF. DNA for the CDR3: TGTGCCAGCAGCGCGGGGGAGGGCCTAATAGATACGCAGTATTTT.

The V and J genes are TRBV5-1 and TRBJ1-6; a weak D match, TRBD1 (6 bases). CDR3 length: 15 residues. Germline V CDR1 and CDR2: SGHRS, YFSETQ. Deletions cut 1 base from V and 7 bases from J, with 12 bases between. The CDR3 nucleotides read TGCGCCAGCAGCTTGTTAGGGACAAGAAATTCACCCCTCCACTTT. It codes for CASSLLGTRNSPLHF. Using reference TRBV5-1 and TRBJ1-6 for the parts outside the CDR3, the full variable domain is KAGVTQTPRYLIKTRGQQVTLSCSPISGHRSVSWYQQTPGQGLQFLFEYFSETQRNKGNFPGRFSGRQFSNSRSEMNVSTLELGDSALYLCASSLLGTRNSPLHFGNGTRLTVT.

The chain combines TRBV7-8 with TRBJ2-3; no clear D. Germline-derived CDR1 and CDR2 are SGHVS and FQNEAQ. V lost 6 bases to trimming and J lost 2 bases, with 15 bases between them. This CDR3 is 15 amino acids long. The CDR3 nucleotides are TGTGCCAGCAGGAACGATCGGGCACTCACAGATACGCAGTATTTT. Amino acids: CASRNDRALTDTQYF.

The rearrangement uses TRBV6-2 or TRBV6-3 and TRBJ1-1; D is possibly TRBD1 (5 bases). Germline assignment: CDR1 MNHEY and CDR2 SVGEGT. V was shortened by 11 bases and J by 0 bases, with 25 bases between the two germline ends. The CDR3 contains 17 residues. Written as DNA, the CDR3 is TGTGCCGTCAAAAAGGGACGGCAGCCCCCTTTGAACACTGAAGCTTTCTTT. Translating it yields CAVKKGRQPPLNTEAFF.

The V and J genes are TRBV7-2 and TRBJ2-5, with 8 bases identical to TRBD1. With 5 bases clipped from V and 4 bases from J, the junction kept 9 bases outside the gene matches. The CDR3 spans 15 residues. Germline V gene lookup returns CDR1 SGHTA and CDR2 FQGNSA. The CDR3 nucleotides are TGTGCCAGCAGCCCGCGCGGACAGGGCGCAGAGACCCAGTACTTC. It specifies CASSPRGQGAETQYF.

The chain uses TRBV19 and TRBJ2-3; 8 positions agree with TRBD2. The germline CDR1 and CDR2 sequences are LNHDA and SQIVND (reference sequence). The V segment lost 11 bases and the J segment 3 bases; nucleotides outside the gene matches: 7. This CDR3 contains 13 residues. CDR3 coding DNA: TGTGCCTCCTTCGGGAGGGGGACAGATACGCAGTATTTT. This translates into CASFGRGTDTQYF.

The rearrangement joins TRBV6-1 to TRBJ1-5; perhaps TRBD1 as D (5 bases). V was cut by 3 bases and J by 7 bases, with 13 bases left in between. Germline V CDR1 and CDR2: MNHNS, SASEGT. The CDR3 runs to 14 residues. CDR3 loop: CASSDRDQQQPQHF. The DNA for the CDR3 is TGTGCCAGCAGTGACAGGGATCAACAACAGCCCCAGCATTTT.

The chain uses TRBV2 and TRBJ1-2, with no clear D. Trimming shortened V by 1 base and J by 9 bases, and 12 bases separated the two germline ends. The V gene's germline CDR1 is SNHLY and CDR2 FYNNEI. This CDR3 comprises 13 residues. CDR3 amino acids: CASSEGRSYSYTF. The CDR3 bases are TGTGCCAGCAGTGAAGGCAGGTCATATAGCTACACCTTC.

CDR3 in DNA: TGTGCCTGGGTAACTCTACTAGCGGACGACAATGAGCAGTTCTTC. Translation gives CAWVTLLADDNEQFF. The rearrangement uses TRBV30 and TRBJ2-1, with 8 bases lining up with TRBD2. The CDR3 runs to 15 residues. V lost 5 bases, J lost 5 bases, and 11 bases stayed unmatched. Per germline, CDR1 GTSNPN and CDR2 SVGIG (reference sequence).

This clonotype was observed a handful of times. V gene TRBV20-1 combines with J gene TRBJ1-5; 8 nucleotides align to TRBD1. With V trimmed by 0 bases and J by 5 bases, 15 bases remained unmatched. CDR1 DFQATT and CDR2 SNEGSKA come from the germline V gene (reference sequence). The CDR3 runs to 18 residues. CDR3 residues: CSARDSRIGTGGYQPQHF. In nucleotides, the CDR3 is TGCAGTGCTAGAGATTCACGGATAGGGACAGGAGGGTATCAGCCCCAGCATTTT.

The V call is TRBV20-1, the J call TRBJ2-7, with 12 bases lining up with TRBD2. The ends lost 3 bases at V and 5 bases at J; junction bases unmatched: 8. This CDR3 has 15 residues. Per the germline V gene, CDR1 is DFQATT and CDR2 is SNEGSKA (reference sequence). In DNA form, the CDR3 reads TGCAGTGCTAGGCCGAGACTAGCGGGAGCCCACGAGCAGTACTTC. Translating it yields CSARPRLAGAHEQYF.

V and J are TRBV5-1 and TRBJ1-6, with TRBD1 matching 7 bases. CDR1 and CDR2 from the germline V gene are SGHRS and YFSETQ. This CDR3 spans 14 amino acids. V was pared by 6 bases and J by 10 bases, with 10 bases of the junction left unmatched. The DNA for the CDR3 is TGCGCCAGCACCCTGGATAGGGGGCAGTCACCCCTCCACTTT. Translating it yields CASTLDRGQSPLHF.

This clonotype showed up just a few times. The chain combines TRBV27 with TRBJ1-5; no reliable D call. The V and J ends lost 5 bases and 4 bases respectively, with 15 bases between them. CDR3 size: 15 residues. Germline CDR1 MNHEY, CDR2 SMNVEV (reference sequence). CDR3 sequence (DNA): TGTGCCAGCAGTCCACCTAACCAACTAAATCAGCCCCAGCATTTT. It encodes CASSPPNQLNQPQHF.

In nucleotides, the CDR3 is TGCAGTGCTAGACCTCCGGGACGCCCCACTGAAGCTTTCTTT. Protein product: CSARPPGRPTEAFF. The V call is TRBV20-1, the J call TRBJ1-1; D is possibly TRBD1 (5 bases). V was pared by 2 bases and J by 4 bases, with 14 bases between. The CDR3 runs to 14 residues. The germline V gene encodes CDR1 DFQATT and CDR2 SNEGSKA (reference sequence).

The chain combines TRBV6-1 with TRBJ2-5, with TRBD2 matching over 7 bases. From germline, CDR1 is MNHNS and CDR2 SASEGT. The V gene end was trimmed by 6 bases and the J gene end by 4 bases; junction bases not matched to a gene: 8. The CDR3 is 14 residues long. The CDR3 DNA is TGTGCCAGCAGCCGGGAGGAAACTTTAGAGACCCAGTACTTC. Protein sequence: CASSREETLETQYF.

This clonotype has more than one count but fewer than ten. In DNA, the CDR3 is TGTGCCAGCAGCACCGCTTGGGGGGGCACCGGGGAGCTGTTTTTT. This encodes CASSTAWGGTGELFF. V is TRBV7-3 and J is TRBJ2-2; TRBD2 matches 7 bases. This CDR3 spans 15 amino acids. With V trimmed by 5 bases and J by 4 bases, 7 bases remained unmatched. Germline CDR1 reads SGHTA; CDR2 reads FQGTGA.

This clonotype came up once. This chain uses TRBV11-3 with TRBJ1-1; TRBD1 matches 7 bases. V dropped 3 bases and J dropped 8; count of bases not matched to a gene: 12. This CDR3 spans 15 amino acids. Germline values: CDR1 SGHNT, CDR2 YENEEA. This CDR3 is CASSLGEGAIREAFF. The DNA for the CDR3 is TGTGCCAGCAGCTTGGGAGAGGGGGCGATTCGAGAAGCTTTCTTT.

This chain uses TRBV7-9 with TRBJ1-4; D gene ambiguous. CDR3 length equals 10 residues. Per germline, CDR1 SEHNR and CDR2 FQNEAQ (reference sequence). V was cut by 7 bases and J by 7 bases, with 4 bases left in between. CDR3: CASKGEKLFF. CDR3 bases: TGTGCCAGCAAGGGTGAAAAACTGTTTTTT. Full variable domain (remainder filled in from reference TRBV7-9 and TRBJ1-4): DTGVSQNPRHKITKRGQNVTFRCDPISEHNRLYWYRQTLGQGPEFLTYFQNEAQLEKSRLLSDRFSAERPKGSFSTLEIQRTEQGDSAMYLCASKGEKLFFGSGTQLSVL.

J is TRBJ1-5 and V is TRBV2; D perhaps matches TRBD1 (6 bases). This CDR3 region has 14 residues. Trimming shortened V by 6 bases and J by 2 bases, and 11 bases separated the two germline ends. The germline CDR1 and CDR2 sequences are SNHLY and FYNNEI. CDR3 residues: CASRGTTGNQPQHF. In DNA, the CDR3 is TGTGCCAGCAGAGGGACAACGGGCAATCAGCCCCAGCATTTT.

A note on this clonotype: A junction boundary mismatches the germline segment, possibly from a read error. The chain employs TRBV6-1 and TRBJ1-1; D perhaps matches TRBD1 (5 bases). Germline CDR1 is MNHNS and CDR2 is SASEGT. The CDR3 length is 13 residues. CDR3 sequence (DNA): TGTGTCAGCCCAGGGAGCCCCAACACTGAAGCTTTCTTT. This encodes CVSPGSPNTEAFF.

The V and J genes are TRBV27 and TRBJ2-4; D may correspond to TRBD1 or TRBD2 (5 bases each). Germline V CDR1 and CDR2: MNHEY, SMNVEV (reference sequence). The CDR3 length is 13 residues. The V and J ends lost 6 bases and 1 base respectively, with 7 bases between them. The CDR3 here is CASRGTAKNIQYF. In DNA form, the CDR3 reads TGTGCCAGCAGGGGGACGGCCAAAAACATTCAGTACTTC.

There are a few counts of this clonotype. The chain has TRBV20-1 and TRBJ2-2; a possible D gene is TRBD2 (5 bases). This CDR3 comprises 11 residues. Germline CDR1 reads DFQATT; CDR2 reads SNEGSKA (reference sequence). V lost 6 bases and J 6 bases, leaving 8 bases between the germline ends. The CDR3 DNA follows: TGCAGTGCCCTCGGGGCCGGGGAGCTGTTTTTT. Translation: CSALGAGELFF.

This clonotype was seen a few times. Here the CDR3 DNA reads TGTGCCAGCAGTTGGGACACCGGGGAGCTGTTTTTT. Protein sequence: CASSWDTGELFF. V and J are TRBV27 and TRBJ2-2; D gene ambiguous. The germline V gene encodes CDR1 MNHEY and CDR2 SMNVEV (reference sequence). Trimming took off 4 bases at V and 3 bases at J, with 3 bases between the two ends. CDR3 length: 12 residues.

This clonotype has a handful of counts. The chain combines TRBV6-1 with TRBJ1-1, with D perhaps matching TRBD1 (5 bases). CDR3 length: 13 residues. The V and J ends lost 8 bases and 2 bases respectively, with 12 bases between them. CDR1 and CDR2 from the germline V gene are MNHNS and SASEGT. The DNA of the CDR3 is TGTGCCAGCCCAGGGAGCCCCAACACTGAAGCTTTCTTT. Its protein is CASPGSPNTEAFF.

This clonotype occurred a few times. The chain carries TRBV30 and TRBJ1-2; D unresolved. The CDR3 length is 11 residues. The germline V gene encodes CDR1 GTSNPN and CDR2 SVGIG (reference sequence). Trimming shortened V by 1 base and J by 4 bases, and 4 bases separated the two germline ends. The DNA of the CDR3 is TGTGCCTGGAGTGCAGGCTATGGCTACACCTTC. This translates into CAWSAGYGYTF.

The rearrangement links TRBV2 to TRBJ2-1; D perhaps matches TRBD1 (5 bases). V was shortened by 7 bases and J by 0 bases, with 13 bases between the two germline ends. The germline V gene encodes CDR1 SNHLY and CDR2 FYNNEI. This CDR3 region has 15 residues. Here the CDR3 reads CASIHRTPSYNEQFF. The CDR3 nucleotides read TGTGCCAGCATACACAGGACCCCCTCCTACAATGAGCAGTTCTTC.

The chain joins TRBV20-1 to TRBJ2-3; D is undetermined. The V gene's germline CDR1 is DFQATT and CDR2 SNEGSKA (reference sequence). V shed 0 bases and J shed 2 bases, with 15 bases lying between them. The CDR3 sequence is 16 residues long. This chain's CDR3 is CSARERRLGITDTQYF. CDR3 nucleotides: TGCAGTGCTAGAGAAAGGAGACTGGGAATCACAGATACGCAGTATTTT.

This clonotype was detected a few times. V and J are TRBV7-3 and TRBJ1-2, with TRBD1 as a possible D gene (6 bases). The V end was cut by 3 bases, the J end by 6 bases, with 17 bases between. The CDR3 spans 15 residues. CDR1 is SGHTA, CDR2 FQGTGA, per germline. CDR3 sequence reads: CASSLVGGKGDGYTF. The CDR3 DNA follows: TGTGCCAGCAGCTTGGTTGGAGGGAAGGGGGATGGCTACACCTTC.